One and the same sample provided the 8 T cell receptor beta chains below, sequenced in a study of T cell repertoires in cytomegalovirus infection. TCRdb re-called the reads with MiXCR, one entry per CDR3 protein. The sample contains approximately 910,000 distinct CDR3 sequences, more than 25% of which appear only once. These TCRs' antigens remain unknown. The sample consisted of cultured CD8+ T cells from PBMCs, taken from culture after CMV antigen stimulation. The receptors come from a human donor in good health (CMV status not recorded). Some clones in this sample may be carry-over from other donors' samples.

In DNA, the CDR3 is TGTGCCAGCAGTCTAAGCCGGACAGTGGACTACGAGCAGTACTTC. Protein: CASSLSRTVDYEQYF. The chain uses TRBV14 and TRBJ2-7; D might be TRBD1 (6 bases). Germline-derived CDR1 and CDR2 are SGHDN and FVKESK. This CDR3 region has 15 residues. Deletions cut 6 bases from V and 3 bases from J, with 18 bases between.

The CDR3 here is CASSLGVRGGEQYV. CDR3 nucleotide sequence: TGTGCCAGCAGCTTAGGGGTCAGGGGGGGCGAGCAGTACGTC. The chain joins TRBV11-3 to TRBJ2-7; the D gene could be TRBD1 or TRBD2 (7 bases each). Germline CDR1 reads SGHNT; CDR2 reads YENEEA. The ends were cut back, 1 base at V and 6 bases at J, with 13 bases in the middle. The CDR3 has 14 residues.

The chain couples TRBV6-2 or TRBV6-3 to TRBJ2-7; D remains ambiguous. This CDR3 comprises 14 residues. V was cut by 5 bases and J by 3 bases, with 14 bases left in between. CDR1 and CDR2 from the germline V gene are MNHEY and SVGEGT. CDR3 in DNA: TGTGCCAGCAGTCCCGGGTCCCTGGGCTACGAGCAGTACGTC. Amino acids: CASSPGSLGYEQYV.

This clonotype has only a few counts. The chain is built from TRBV7-6 and TRBJ1-1, with D uncertain. V lost 5 bases, J lost 4 bases, and 14 bases lay in between. The germline V gene has CDR1 SGHVS and CDR2 FNYEAQ. The CDR3 extends over 14 amino acids. CDR3 protein: CASSPLRQGTEAFF. The CDR3 nucleotides are TGTGCCAGCAGCCCCTTACGGCAAGGCACTGAAGCTTTCTTT. Using reference TRBV7-6 and TRBJ1-1 for the parts outside the CDR3, the full variable domain is GAGVSQSPRYKVTKRGQDVALRCDPISGHVSLYWYRQALGQGPEFLTYFNYEAQQDKSGLPNDRFSAERPEGSISTLTIQRTEQRDSAMYRCASSPLRQGTEAFFGQGTRLTVV.

The rearrangement links TRBV7-9 to TRBJ2-5; D perhaps matches TRBD1 (5 bases). Looked up from germline, CDR1 is SEHNR and CDR2 is FQNEAQ (reference sequence). Trimming shortened V by 1 base and J by 1 base, and 10 bases separated the two germline ends. CDR3 length equals 15 residues. CDR3: CASSLVRQLQETQYF. Here the CDR3 DNA reads TGTGCCAGCAGCTTAGTACGACAGCTCCAAGAGACCCAGTACTTC. The full variable domain, in which reference TRBV7-9 and TRBJ2-5 provide the parts outside the CDR3, is DTGVSQNPRHKITKRGQNVTFRCDPISEHNRLYWYRQTLGQGPEFLTYFQNEAQLEKSRLLSDRFSAERPKGSFSTLEIQRTEQGDSAMYLCASSLVRQLQETQYFGPGTRLLVL.

This chain joins TRBV4-1 and TRBJ2-3, with 7 bases aligning to TRBD1. With 2 bases clipped from V and 0 bases from J, the junction kept 5 bases outside the gene matches. In germline, CDR1 is MGHRA, CDR2 YSYEKL. CDR3 length: 16 residues. The CDR3 loop reads CASSQTGDRSTDTQYF. The CDR3 nucleotides read TGCGCCAGCAGCCAAACAGGGGATAGGAGCACAGATACGCAGTATTTT.

This clonotype was observed a few times. The rearrangement links TRBV25-1 to TRBJ1-2; tentative D call: TRBD1 (5 bases). The CDR3 is 17 amino acids. From germline, CDR1 is MGHDK and CDR2 SYGVNS. The V and J ends lost 0 bases and 3 bases respectively, with 17 bases between them. DNA of the CDR3: TGTGCCAGCAGTGAATATATGTCGACAGAACACCACTATGGCTACACCTTC. Its translation is CASSEYMSTEHHYGYTF.

The table lists this clonotype with a few counts. This sequence joins TRBV7-9 and TRBJ1-1, with D uncertain. With 4 bases removed from V and 6 bases from J, the gap between germline ends came to 9 bases. CDR1 and CDR2 from the germline V gene are SEHNR and FQNEAQ (reference sequence). The CDR3 spans 12 residues. The CDR3 region is CASSYAGSEAFF. As DNA, the CDR3 is TGTGCCAGCAGCTACGCAGGCTCTGAAGCTTTCTTT.